This is a list of T cell receptor beta chains from one sample in a study of blood T cell repertoires in COVID-19. Clones were read by immunoSEQ multiplex PCR, and TCRdb kept only the in-frame ones, dropping some. This table has about 160,000 clones, roughly 74% appearing once. Sequencing used peripheral blood. All receptors come from a woman older than 75 with acute or convalescent COVID-19. Both conserved end residues are part of each CDR3. Each record gives: V gene, J gene, clone size, D gene, CDR3 protein, CDR3 DNA. The D gene is left open where the match is weak. Part of the rows lack a size; the others show once, few, many or a class for expanded clones.

>TRBV30|TRBJ1-2|NA|NA
CAWALPGQRYGYTF
TGTGCCTGGGCTTTGCCAGGACAGCGCTATGGCTACACCTTC
>TRBV14|TRBJ1-1|NA|TRBD1
CASSQHQLTGKAFF
TGTGCCAGCAGCCAACACCAACTGACAGGGAAAGCTTTCTTT
>TRBV11-2|TRBJ1-6|NA|NA
CASSSGIYSPLHF
TGTGCCAGCAGCTCAGGGATTTATTCACCCCTCCACTTT
>TRBV28|TRBJ1-1|NA|TRBD1
CASRTDRVNTEAFF
TGTGCCAGCAGGACGGACAGGGTGAACACTGAAGCTTTCTTT
>TRBV29-1|TRBJ1-1|NA|NA
CSVARDTEAFF
TGCAGCGTTGCCCGAGACACTGAAGCTTTCTTT
>TRBV3-1/TRBV3-2|TRBJ2-3|few|TRBD1
CASSQDLRGYGTDTQYF
TGTGCCAGCAGCCAAGACCTCAGGGGGTACGGCACAGATACGCAGTATTTT
>TRBV27|TRBJ2-6|NA|NA
CASSFRPTGSGANVLTF
TGTGCCAGCAGTTTCCGACCCACAGGGTCTGGGGCCAACGTCCTGACTTTC
>TRBV2|TRBJ2-7|once|NA
CASSESPYEQYF
TGTGCCAGCAGTGAATCCCCTTACGAGCAGTACTTC
>TRBV28|TRBJ2-7|NA|NA
CASSFLGAGEQYF
TGTGCCAGCAGTTTCCTAGGGGCAGGTGAGCAGTACTTC
>TRBV3-1/TRBV3-2|TRBJ1-1|NA|NA
CASSHTGTNTEAFF
TGTGCCAGCAGCCATACAGGGACGAACACTGAAGCTTTCTTT
>TRBV10-3|TRBJ1-1|NA|NA
CAISPQGGSSMSAEAFF
TGTGCCATCAGCCCGCAGGGAGGAAGTTCAATGTCGGCTGAAGCTTTCTTT
>TRBV28|TRBJ1-3|NA|NA
CASRRSPGNTIYF
TGTGCCAGCAGGAGGAGCCCTGGAAACACCATATATTTT
>TRBV30|TRBJ1-1|NA|NA
CAWTLPRGNTEAFF
TGTGCCTGGACCCTTCCACGAGGGAACACTGAAGCTTTCTTT
>TRBV7-3|TRBJ2-6|NA|TRBD1
CASSWIRGTRSGANVLTF
TGTGCCAGCAGCTGGATCAGGGGGACACGCTCTGGGGCCAACGTCCTGACTTTC
>TRBV7-9|TRBJ1-5|NA|TRBD1
CASSSDRGNQPQHF
TGTGCCAGCAGTTCGGACAGGGGAAATCAGCCCCAGCATTTT
>TRBV3-1/TRBV3-2|TRBJ1-1|NA|NA
CASSQTRGNTEAFF
TGTGCCAGCAGCCAAACTCGGGGGAACACTGAAGCTTTCTTT
>TRBV5-4|TRBJ2-5|NA|TRBD2
CASSLAAGGEETQYF
TGTGCCAGCAGCTTGGCAGCGGGGGGGGAGGAGACCCAGTACTTC